This TCR beta chain was recovered during a study of cytomegalovirus exposure and HLA in healthy donors. Profiling relied on immunoSEQ multiplex PCR, and the TCRdb table lists in-frame clones only, not all of them. The profile covers around 60,000 clones, with about 94% appearing a single time and around 4.5% taken by the ten largest. Germline CDR1 and CDR2: MNHNY and SVGAGI (reference sequence). The CDR3 consists of 16 residues. V gave up 6 bases and J gave up 8 bases, with 20 bases separating them. Sequenced input: PBMCs. The TCR sequence derives from a man younger than 30 in good health and CMV-seropositive. The chain couples TRBV6-6 to TRBJ1-6, with a possible D match to TRBD1 (6 bases). The CDR3 sequence: CASRHRRGRDHSPLHF. CDR3 DNA sequence: TGTGCCAGCAGGCACCGCAGGGGCAGGGATCATTCACCCCTCCACTTT.